This T cell receptor (beta chain) was sequenced for a study of T cell responses to AZD1222 COVID-19 vaccine (dated by TCRdb to the early 2020s). Background on the whole study: AZD1222 recipients given second doses at about 4 weeks or at about 12 weeks were pooled, since spike-specific TCR depth and breadth were not found to differ between the two schedules. A total of about 230 trial participants underwent TCR sequencing, of whom some 210 received two doses of AZD1222 and around 25 received two doses of the MenACWY control vaccine. Trial participants were enrolled by age into subgroups of 18-55, 56-69 and 70-plus years, and about 150, 27 and 61 TCR-sequenced participants, respectively, were included in these subgroups.

The CDR3 regions of human TCRbeta chains were subjected to immunosequencing. On the authors' methods: Repertoire TCRs were checked for matches against a reference library of SARS-CoV-2-specific TCRs that had been generated using the MIRA antigen-specificity platform. Breadth was defined as the fraction of unique TCRs that were SARS-CoV-2-associated. Depth was defined as the fraction of total T cells that were SARS-CoV-2-associated. Using the MIRA data, every spike-specific TCR was mapped to the spike region that the TCR reacted to and assigned to either a CD4 or a CD8 class. Log10-transformed breadth and depth values were compared by one-way ANOVA with Sidak's multiple comparisons tests. TCRdb took over this immuneACCESS table, retaining in-frame rearrangements with V and J assigned. Such tables are incomplete; in checked studies, under half of the missing clones stem from an unresolved V gene, and the remainder is unexplained. V and J calls and clone size follow that table, whereas D and trimming were derived from the DNA. The sample table records under 130,000 clones; around 90% of these occur just once. The ten most abundant clones make up 20% of the sample.

CDR1 and CDR2 are drawn from the germline V gene: SGHRS, YFSETQ. Reading from cysteine to phenylalanine, the CDR3 counts 15 amino acids. Of all the DNA, just the CDR3 is kept, 45 bases in frame from base 1. Trimming removed 6 bases from V and 5 bases from J; the gene matches leave 8 bases unexplained. Notes on this clone: Its specific antigen is unknown. No much larger clone is present one base from it, and per-base qualities are unavailable.

Reading the label with the study, this specimen's time point is: baseline before first vaccination. Samples from vaccinated people were obtained from the UK trials COV001 and COV002, which included a single-blind randomized controlled phase 2/3 trial of AZD1222 (ChAdOx1 nCoV-19) in healthy adults. For TCRbeta chain sequencing, PBMC samples from trial participants were taken at day 0 and at day 28 after the second dose. Overall results and qualifications from the work: Epitopes outside the regions mutated in the B.1.351 and B.1.1.7 variants were reportedly recognized by nearly half of the unique spike-specific TCRs. Most participants were white British and females outnumbered males, and the authors suggested that clonal diversity may have been underestimated. A significant rise in spike-specific TCR breadth and depth was observed after two AZD1222 doses relative to day 0 and relative to MenACWY recipients. Because no day 14 peak-response samples were available, the repertoires could be characterized only after the peak T cell response. Only a handful of AZD1222 recipients were SARS-CoV-2 seropositive at baseline, limiting conclusions about previously exposed vaccinees. The vaccine-associated CD4 TCRs covered the entire spike protein, and the dominant responses fell in regions 160-218 and 743-854. In the small 56-69-year group, the increase in depth fell short of significance, most likely because of low power.

This sequence originates from an adult in good health. The rearrangement combines TRBV5-1 with TRBJ2-5, and 12 junction bases match TRBD2. The sequences come from peripheral blood, collected on day 0 of AZD1222 vaccination. The CDR3 in this case is CASKTSGSSAETQYF. In nucleotide form, the sequence is TGCGCCAGCAAGACTAGCGGGAGTTCCGCTGAGACCCAGTACTTC.